This T cell receptor beta chain was documented in a study of PD-1 blockade in classical Hodgkin lymphoma (dated by TCRdb to the early 2020s). With regard to the full study: Nivolumab dosing was 3 mg/kg intravenously every 2 weeks, continuing until either disease progression or unacceptable toxicity. To define a peripheral blood immune signature of response to PD-1 blockade in classical Hodgkin lymphoma, the study combined TCR beta sequencing with CyTOF.

Findings and caveats that apply to the study as a whole: Newly diagnosed patients were reported to have lower baseline TCR diversity than healthy donors, and relapsed/refractory patients were reported to have lower baseline TCR diversity still. CD4+ but not CD8+ TCR diversity rose significantly by C4D1 (p=0.0027 vs p=0.16), most apparent in complete responders (p=0.02). Trial patients achieving complete response had baseline diversity similar to newly diagnosed patients, whereas partial responders and progressors had significantly lower diversity. Lower diversity was observed in patients in whom nivolumab was started less than 1 year after ASCT, and these patients were excluded from later analyses so that confounding by immune reconstitution would be avoided. The study was limited to a single clinical trial cohort, and causes of repertoire differences, possibly disease activity or prior therapy, remained undefined.

Genomic DNA was extracted with the Qiagen DNeasy kit from unsorted PBMCs and from negatively selected CD4+ and CD8+ fractions. TCR beta CDR3 regions were amplified by immunoSEQ multiplex PCR using primers annealing to V and J segments. Amplification bias was minimized using a synthetic immune receptor repertoire, and residual bias was removed computationally after sequencing. Per the authors' processing: Repertoire diversity was quantified as the Shannon entropy index using custom Python scripts. The unsorted, CD4+ and CD8+ repertoires were each analyzed separately, with the exception of combined analyses, where CD4+ and CD8+ sequences were merged in silico. A clone counted as expanded when the clone's frequency after treatment rose at least 2-fold relative to C1D1, and clones undetected at baseline were given a pseudocount of 0.5. Singleton clones were defined as clones with 0 or 1 copy at C1D1, and non-singleton clones were defined as clones with 2 or more copies. Clones expanded in unsorted samples were labelled as CD4+, CD8+ or unknown by matching protein sequences in sorted samples from the same patient. Wilcoxon tests on paired samples were used to test diversity changes from C1D1 to C4D1. TCRdb took over this immuneACCESS table, retaining in-frame rearrangements with V and J assigned. Such tables are incomplete; in checked studies, under half of the missing clones stem from an unresolved V gene, and the remainder is unexplained. Clone size and the V and J calls come from that table; the DNA yielded D and trimming. Present in this sample are around 150,000 clones, about 81% of which were seen just once. The top ten clonotypes cover roughly 9.2% of the sample.

As to this clone: Its antigen has not been determined. No quality values exist for individual bases; no much larger clone is one base distant.

The label giving this sample's time point can be read as: cycle 2 day 1 (C2D1) of nivolumab. Relapse after autologous stem cell transplantation had occurred in all trial patients, and cohorts A, B and C were distinguished by prior brentuximab vedotin exposure. The trial cohort was composed of about 60 patients with relapsed/refractory classical Hodgkin lymphoma, for whom complete response, partial response or progressive disease was recorded as best overall response. Single-agent nivolumab was administered to trial patients in the multi-cohort phase II CheckMate 205 trial. An independent review committee assessed best overall response by applying the 2007 International Working Group response criteria. PBMCs from the trial were collected at three points: immediately before nivolumab initiation (C1D1), and during therapy at cycle 2 day 1 and cycle 4 day 1. After peripheral blood was drawn into 8 mL Vacutainer Cell Preparation Tubes, PBMCs were isolated by centrifugation and then cryopreserved.

In the germline V gene, CDR1 corresponds to MNHEY and CDR2 to SVGAGI. V is reduced by 5 bases and J by 4 bases, leaving a spacing of 15 bases between them. Inclusive of the bounding cysteine and phenylalanine, the CDR3 is 15 residues long. Left in the record is the CDR3 DNA by itself, 45 bases read in frame from the first base. The TCR originated in a human donor with classical Hodgkin lymphoma. Recombination linked TRBV6-5 to TRBJ2-4, with the D gene too uncertain to name. The sequencing here drew on peripheral blood mononuclear cells (PBMCs), taken before the second cycle of nivolumab. The base sequence is TGTGCCAGCAGTCCCGTCGCGATCTCAAAAAACATTCAGTACTTC. Its protein is CASSPVAISKNIQYF.